This paragraph covers one T cell receptor beta chain sequence. Its antigen is as yet unknown. This sample is part of a study of vaccination and CD4 T cells after COVID-19. At the level of the study: SARS-CoV-2 positivity in convalescent patients was established by nasal swab PCR; under 10 had mild and one severe disease. The control cultures got either a CEFX pool, an HIV-1 Nef pool, or no peptide at all.

Oncomine TCR Beta short-read sequencing was applied to DNA from cultured CD4+ T cells. TCRdb re-called the PCR reads with MiXCR, one entry per CDR3 protein. The table lists 15,000 to 20,000 distinct CDR3 sequences, approximately 46% of them singletons. Treatment of the sample: 10-day PBMC culture with coronavirus spike peptide pools or control peptides (ViraFEST assay). The TCR sequence derives from a human donor who had recovered from COVID-19. Sequenced input: CD4+ T cells from blood, cultured in vitro.

DNA for the CDR3: TGTGCCAGCAGTGCCGGGTCCTACACCGGGGAGCTGTTTTTT. Residues: CASSAGSYTGELFF. This sequence joins TRBV25-1 and TRBJ2-2; no firm D call. The CDR3 sequence is 14 residues long. Trimming shortened V by 4 bases and J by 3 bases, and 9 bases separated the two germline ends. The V gene's germline CDR1 is MGHDK and CDR2 SYGVNS. The full variable domain, in which reference TRBV25-1 and TRBJ2-2 provide the parts outside the CDR3, is EADIYQTPRYLVIGTGKKITLECSQTMGHDKMYWYQQDPGMELHLIHYSYGVNSTEKGDLSSESTVSRIRTEHFPLTLESARPSHTSQYLCASSAGSYTGELFFGEGSRLTVL.